This T cell receptor beta chain was profiled in a study of T cell repertoires in cytomegalovirus infection. Concerning this clonotype itself: Its antigen is not identified.

TCRdb analysed the reads with MiXCR anew, one entry per CDR3 protein. The sample consists of about 89,000 distinct CDR3 sequences, less than 30% of them appearing once. The germline gives CDR1 PRHDT, CDR2 FYEKMQ (reference sequence). The trim removed 5 bases at V and 3 bases at J, leaving 5 bases unmatched. CDR3 length: 15 residues. The sequence came from a human donor in good health (CMV status not recorded). Some clones in this sample may be carry-over from other donors' samples. The J gene is TRBJ2-1, the V gene TRBV13, with 9 nucleotides matching TRBD2. The sample consisted of CD8+ T cells from cultured PBMCs, taken from culture after CMV antigen stimulation. The CDR3 DNA reads as TGTGCCAGCAGCCGCGGGGGGGCCATCTACAATGAGCAGTTCTTC. Translated, it gives CASSRGGAIYNEQFF.